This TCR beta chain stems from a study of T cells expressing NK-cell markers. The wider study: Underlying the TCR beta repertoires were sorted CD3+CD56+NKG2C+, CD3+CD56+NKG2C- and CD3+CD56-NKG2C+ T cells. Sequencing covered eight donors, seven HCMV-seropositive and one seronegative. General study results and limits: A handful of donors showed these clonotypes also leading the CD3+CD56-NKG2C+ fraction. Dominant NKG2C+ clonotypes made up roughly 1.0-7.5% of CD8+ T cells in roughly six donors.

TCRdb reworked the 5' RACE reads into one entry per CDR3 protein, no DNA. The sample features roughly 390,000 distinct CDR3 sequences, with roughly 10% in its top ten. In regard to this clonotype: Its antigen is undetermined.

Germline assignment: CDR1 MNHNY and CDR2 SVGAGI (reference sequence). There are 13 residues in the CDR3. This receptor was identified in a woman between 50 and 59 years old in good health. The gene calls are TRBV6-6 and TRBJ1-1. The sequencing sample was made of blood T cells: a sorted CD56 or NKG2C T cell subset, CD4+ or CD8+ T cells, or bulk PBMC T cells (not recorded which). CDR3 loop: CATRVTGNTEAFF.